This paragraph reports one TCR beta chain. Its antigen is currently not known. No base-level quality is on record; no much larger clone is a single base apart. This specimen belongs to a study of early T cells in non-severe SARS-CoV-2 infection (dated by TCRdb to about 2021). Regarding the research as a whole: Because TCR sequencing was done on bulk RNA from unsorted whole blood, the alpha and beta chains could not be paired. General conclusions and limits of the study: VDJdb matching was skewed toward anti-spike CD8 responses, so virus-specific expansions were likely underestimated and private and CD4 specificities were missed.

V trim: 0 bases; J trim: 8 bases; unmatched bases: 1. The germline V gene provides CDR1 SGHRS and CDR2 YFSETQ. The CDR3 covers 14 residues, taking in both the cysteine and the phenylalanine. Here the CDR3 DNA is all that survives: 42 bases in frame from base 1. Library generation was performed with 5' RACE. The sequencer was a NextSeq 500. The TCR library protocol attached unique molecular identifiers to individual cDNA molecules to correct for sequencing error and PCR bias. TCR alpha and beta chains were both sequenced, and the abundances of alpha and beta sequences in each sample were closely correlated with each other. As for how the authors treated the data: Decombinator V4 was used to annotate TCR sequences for V gene, J gene and CDR3. TCRs were defined as expanded if a significant change between any two time points was detected under a Poisson model with p below 0.0001. TCR abundances were normalised to the total number of TCRs sequenced in each sample and reported as counts per million. MAIT TCRs were defined by TRAV1-2 paired with TRAJ12, TRAJ20 or TRAJ33, and iNKT TCRs by TRAV10 paired with TRAJ18. VDJdb, accessed 1 November 2021, was searched for CMV, EBV and SARS-CoV-2 annotated TCRs, excluding TCRs annotated for multiple antigens. The public sequencing data were trimmed at Q25 with fastp and processed into clonotypes with MiXCR by TCRdb, which kept only in-frame beta chains. Each CDR3 protein appears once, grouped with its most common genes and DNA. These V and J calls originate from TCRdb's pipeline instead of the authors' own analysis. Within this sample are about 26,000 distinct CDR3 sequences, with approximately 5.1% of them counted one time only. Clones ranked in the top ten supply less than 4% of the sample.

The study was a case-control design nested within a healthcare worker cohort in London, UK, with weekly nasopharyngeal swab PCR tests and blood sampling. Healthcare workers were recruited between 23 and 31 March 2020, during the week of the UK lockdown, and were followed weekly for up to roughly 15 weeks. The V and J genes are TRBV5-1 and TRBJ2-1, with 11 middle bases fitting TRBD1. This TCR was sampled from an adult who was a healthcare worker with PCR-confirmed SARS-CoV-2 infection or an uninfected control (not recorded which). Sequences were obtained from whole blood. The DNA sequence reads TGCGCCAGCAGCTTGGGGACAGGGGGCGATGAGCAGTTCTTC. Its protein reads: CASSLGTGGDEQFF.